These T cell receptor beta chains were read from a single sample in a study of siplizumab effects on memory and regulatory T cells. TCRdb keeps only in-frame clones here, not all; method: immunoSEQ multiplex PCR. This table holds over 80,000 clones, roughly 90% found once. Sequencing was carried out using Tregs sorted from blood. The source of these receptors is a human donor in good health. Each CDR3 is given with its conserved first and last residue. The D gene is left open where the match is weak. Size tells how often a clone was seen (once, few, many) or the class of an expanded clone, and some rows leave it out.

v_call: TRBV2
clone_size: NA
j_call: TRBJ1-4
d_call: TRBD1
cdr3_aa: CASRGTGLANEKLFF
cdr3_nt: TGTGCCAGCAGGGGGACAGGCCTGGCTAATGAAAAACTGTTTTTT

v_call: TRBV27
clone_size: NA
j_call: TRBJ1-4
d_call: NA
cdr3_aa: CAPTNEKLFF
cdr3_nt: TGTGCCCCAACTAATGAAAAACTGTTTTTT

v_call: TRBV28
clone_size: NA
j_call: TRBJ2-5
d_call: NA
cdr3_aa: CASKRADTETQYF
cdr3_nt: TGTGCCAGCAAACGGGCGGATACAGAGACCCAGTACTTC

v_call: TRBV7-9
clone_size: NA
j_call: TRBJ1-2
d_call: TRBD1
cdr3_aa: CASSLETGTGFNYGYTF
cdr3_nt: TGTGCCAGCAGCTTGGAGACAGGGACAGGGTTTAACTATGGCTACACCTTC

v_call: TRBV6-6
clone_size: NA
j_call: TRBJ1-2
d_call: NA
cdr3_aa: CASSYPGEGKSYTF
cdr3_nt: TGTGCCAGCAGTTACCCTGGAGAGGGGAAGAGCTACACCTTC

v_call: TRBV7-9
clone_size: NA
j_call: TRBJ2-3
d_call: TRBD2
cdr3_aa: CASSLRGGGPSTDTQYF
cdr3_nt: TGTGCCAGCAGCTTACGGGGCGGGGGGCCCAGCACAGATACGCAGTATTTT

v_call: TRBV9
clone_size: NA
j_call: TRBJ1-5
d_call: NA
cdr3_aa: CASSADSSNQPQHF
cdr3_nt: TGTGCCAGCAGCGCCGACAGTAGCAATCAGCCCCAGCATTTT

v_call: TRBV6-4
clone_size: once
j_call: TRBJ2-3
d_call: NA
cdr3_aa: CASSDQSSTDTQYF
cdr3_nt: TGTGCCAGCAGTGACCAGTCTAGCACAGATACGCAGTATTTT

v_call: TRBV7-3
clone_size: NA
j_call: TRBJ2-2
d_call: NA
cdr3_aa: CASSPSSTGLKVSGELFF
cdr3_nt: TGTGCCAGCAGCCCCTCAAGTACCGGGCTGAAGGTATCCGGGGAGCTGTTTTTT

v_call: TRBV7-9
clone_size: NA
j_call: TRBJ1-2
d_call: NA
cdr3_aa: CASSLSVEHGYTF
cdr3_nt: TGTGCCAGCAGCTTATCAGTTGAGCATGGCTACACCTTC

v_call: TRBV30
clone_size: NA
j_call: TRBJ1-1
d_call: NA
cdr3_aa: CAWSVGRGNTEAFF
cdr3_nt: TGTGCCTGGAGTGTGGGTCGGGGGAACACTGAGGCTTTCTTT

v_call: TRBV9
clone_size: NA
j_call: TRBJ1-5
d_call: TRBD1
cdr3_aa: CASSVGTGDSNQPQHF
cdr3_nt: TGTGCCAGCAGCGTAGGGACAGGGGATAGCAATCAGCCCCAGCATTTT

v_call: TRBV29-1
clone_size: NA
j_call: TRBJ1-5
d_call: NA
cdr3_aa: CSVVWGGQPQHF
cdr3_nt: TGCAGCGTTGTATGGGGAGGGCAGCCCCAGCATTTT

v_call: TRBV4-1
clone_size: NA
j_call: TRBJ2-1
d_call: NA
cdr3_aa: CASSDPKSKGYEQFF
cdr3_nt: TGCGCCAGCAGCGACCCCAAATCTAAGGGGTATGAGCAGTTCTTC

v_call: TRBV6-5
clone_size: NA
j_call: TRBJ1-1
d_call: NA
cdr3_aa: CASSSQGDINTEAFF
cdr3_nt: TGTGCCAGCAGTTCACAGGGAGATATTAACACTGAAGCTTTCTTT

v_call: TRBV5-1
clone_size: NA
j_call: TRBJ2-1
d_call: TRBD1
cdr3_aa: CASSLGQAAGNEQFF
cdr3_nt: TGCGCCAGCAGCCTGGGACAGGCTGCGGGCAATGAGCAGTTCTTC

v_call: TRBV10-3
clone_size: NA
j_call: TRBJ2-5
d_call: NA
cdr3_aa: CAISEGETQYF
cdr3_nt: TGTGCCATCAGTGAGGGTGAGACCCAGTACTTC

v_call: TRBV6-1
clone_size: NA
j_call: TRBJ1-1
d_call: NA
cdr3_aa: CASSERQGGAFF
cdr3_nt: TGTGCCAGCAGTGAACGGCAGGGTGGAGCTTTCTTT

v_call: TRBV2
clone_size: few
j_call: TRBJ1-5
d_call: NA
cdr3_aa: CASSEKRTSDNQPQHF
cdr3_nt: TGTGCCAGCAGTGAAAAGCGGACAAGCGACAATCAGCCCCAGCATTTT

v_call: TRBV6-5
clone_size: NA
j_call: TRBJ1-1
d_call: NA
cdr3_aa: CASSPWVNTEAFF
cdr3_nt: TGTGCCAGCAGTCCTTGGGTTAACACTGAAGCTTTCTTT

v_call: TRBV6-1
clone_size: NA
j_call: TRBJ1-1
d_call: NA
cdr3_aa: CASRGGGENTEAFF
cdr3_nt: TGTGCCAGCAGAGGAGGGGGGGAAAACACTGAAGCTTTCTTT

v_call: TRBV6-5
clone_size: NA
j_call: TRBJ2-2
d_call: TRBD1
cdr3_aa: CASRRQGSTGELFF
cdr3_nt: TGTGCCAGCAGGCGACAGGGGAGCACCGGGGAGCTGTTTTTT

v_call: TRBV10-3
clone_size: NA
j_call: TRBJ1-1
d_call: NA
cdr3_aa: CAINQGVNTEAFF
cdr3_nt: TGTGCCATCAATCAGGGAGTGAACACTGAAGCTTTCTTT

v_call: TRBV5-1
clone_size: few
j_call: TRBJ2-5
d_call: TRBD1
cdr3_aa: CASSFRQGQTQYF
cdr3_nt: TGCGCCAGCAGCTTCCGACAGGGCCAGACCCAGTACTTC

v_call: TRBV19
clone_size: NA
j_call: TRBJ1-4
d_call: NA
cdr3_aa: CASRGRLNEKLFF
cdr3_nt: TGTGCCAGTAGGGGCAGGTTAAATGAAAAACTGTTTTTT

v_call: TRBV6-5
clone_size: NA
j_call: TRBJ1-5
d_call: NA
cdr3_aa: CASSYDGTDQPQHF
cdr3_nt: TGTGCCAGCAGTTACGACGGTACCGATCAGCCCCAGCATTTT

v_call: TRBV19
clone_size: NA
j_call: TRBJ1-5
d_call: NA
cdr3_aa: CASIRAGVDQPQHF
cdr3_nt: TGTGCCAGTATAAGGGCAGGGGTGGATCAGCCCCAGCATTTT

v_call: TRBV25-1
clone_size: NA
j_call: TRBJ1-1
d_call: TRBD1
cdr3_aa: CASSSDRGYGDTEAFF
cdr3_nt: TGTGCCAGCAGTTCCGACAGGGGCTATGGCGACACTGAAGCTTTCTTT